What follows describes a single TCR beta chain. The data were obtained in a study of blood T cell repertoires in COVID-19. Turning to the study itself: From the United States, Italy and Spain came samples of acute and convalescent COVID-19. From T cells, B-cell-depleted T cells, or PBMCs came the material, which was cDNA or gDNA.

Sequencing used immunoSEQ multiplex PCR; TCRdb keeps in-frame clones, though not all of them. The sample contains under 250,000 clones, 65% to 90% of which appear only once. V trimming: 6 bases; J trimming: 10 bases; junction bases outside the gene matches: 6. This CDR3 is built from 12 residues. The chain employs TRBV12-3 or TRBV12-4 and TRBJ2-1; 7 nucleotides agree with TRBD2. The specimen was peripheral blood. The receptor was derived from a woman aged 70 to 79 with COVID-19, enrolled during active disease. The CDR3 bases are TGTGCCAGCAGCAGGAGCGGGAAGGAGCAGTTCTTC. Amino acids: CASSRSGKEQFF.